This T cell receptor (beta chain) is drawn from a study of CD8 T cells in Susac syndrome. Study overall: When blood was collected, patients with Susac syndrome were therapy-naive, were taking corticosteroids, or were receiving intravenous immunoglobulin alone.

TCR beta sequencing was performed on blood CD8+ and CD4+ T cells. TEMRA cells were FACS-enriched, unlike CD8+ and CD4+ T cells, which were negatively isolated. An input of about 0.5 to 1 ug of RNA was subjected to reverse transcription using random hexamers. TCRdb recomputed calls from the immunoSEQ multiplex PCR reads with MiXCR, one row per CDR3 protein. The sample lists under 300,000 distinct CDR3 sequences, 90% to 96% occurring once. The V gene lost 4 bases and the J gene lost 1 base, with 10 bases spanning the gap. This CDR3 comprises 14 residues. Germline assignment: CDR1 MNHEY and CDR2 SMNVEV (reference sequence).

This sequence was found in a human donor with Susac syndrome. The chain is built from TRBV27 and TRBJ1-1; D is unclear. The sequenced sample consisted of CD4+ T cells from PBMCs. CDR3 sequence (DNA): TGTGCCAGCAGTTCCTATACACCGAACACTGAAGCTTTCTTT. Translating gives CASSSYTPNTEAFF.